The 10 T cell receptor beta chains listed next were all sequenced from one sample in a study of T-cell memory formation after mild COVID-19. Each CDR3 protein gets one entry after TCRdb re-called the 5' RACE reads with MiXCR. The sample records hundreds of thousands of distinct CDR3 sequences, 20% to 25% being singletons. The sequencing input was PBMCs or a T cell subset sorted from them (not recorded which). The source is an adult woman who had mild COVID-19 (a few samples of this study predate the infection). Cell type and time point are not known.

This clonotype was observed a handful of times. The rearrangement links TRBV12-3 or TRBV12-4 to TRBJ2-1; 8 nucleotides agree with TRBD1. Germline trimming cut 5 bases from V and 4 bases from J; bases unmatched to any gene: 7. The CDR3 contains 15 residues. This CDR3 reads CASSPTGGEYNEQFF. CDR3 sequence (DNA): TGTGCCAGCAGTCCAACAGGGGGAGAATACAATGAGCAGTTCTTC.

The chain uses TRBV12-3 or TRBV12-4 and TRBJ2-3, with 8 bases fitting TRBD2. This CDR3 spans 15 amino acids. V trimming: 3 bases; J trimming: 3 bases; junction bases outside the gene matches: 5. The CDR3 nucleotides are TGTGCCAGCAGTTTTTACGGGGGGGGGACAGATACGCAGTATTTT. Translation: CASSFYGGGTDTQYF.

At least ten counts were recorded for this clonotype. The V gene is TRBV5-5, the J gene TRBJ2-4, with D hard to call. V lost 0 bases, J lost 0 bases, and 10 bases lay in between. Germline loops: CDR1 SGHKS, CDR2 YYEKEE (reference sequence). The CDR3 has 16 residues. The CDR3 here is CASSLALATAKNIQYF. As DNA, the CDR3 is TGTGCCAGCAGCTTGGCTCTGGCTACAGCCAAAAACATTCAGTACTTC.

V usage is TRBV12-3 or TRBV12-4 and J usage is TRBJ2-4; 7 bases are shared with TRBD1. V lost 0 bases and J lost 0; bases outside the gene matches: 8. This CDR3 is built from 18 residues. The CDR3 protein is CASSLAGQTRLAKNIQYF. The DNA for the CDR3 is TGTGCCAGCAGTTTAGCGGGACAGACGAGACTAGCCAAAAACATTCAGTACTTC.

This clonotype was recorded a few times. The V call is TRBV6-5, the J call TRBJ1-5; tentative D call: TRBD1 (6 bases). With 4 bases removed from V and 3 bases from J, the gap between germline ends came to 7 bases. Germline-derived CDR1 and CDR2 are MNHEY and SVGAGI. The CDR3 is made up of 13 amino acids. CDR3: CASSSGHNQPQHF. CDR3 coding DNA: TGTGCCAGCAGTTCGGGACACAATCAGCCCCAGCATTTT.

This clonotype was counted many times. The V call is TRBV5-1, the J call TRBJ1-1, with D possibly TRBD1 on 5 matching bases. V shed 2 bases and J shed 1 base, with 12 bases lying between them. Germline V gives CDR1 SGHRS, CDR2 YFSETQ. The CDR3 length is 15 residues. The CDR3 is CASSFPQGGNTEAFF. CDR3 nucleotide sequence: TGCGCCAGCAGCTTCCCGCAGGGAGGGAACACTGAAGCTTTCTTT.

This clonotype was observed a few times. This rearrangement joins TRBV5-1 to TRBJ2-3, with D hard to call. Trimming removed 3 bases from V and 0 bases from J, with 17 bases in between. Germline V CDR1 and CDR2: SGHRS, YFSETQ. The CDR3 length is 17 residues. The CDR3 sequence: CASSSEPYPSSTDTQYF. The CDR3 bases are TGCGCCAGCAGCTCGGAGCCTTACCCCTCGAGCACAGATACGCAGTATTTT.

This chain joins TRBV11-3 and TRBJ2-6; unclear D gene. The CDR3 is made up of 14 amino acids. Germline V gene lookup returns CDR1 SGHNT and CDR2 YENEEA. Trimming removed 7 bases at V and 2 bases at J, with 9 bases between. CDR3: CASTDVAGANVLTF. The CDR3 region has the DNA TGTGCCAGCACCGACGTCGCTGGGGCCAACGTCCTGACTTTC.

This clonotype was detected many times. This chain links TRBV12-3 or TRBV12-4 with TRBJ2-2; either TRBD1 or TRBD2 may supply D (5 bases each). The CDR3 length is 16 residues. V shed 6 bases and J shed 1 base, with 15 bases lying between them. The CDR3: CASSRDRRGNTGELFF. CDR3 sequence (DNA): TGTGCCAGCAGCCGGGACCGGCGCGGGAACACCGGGGAGCTGTTTTTT.

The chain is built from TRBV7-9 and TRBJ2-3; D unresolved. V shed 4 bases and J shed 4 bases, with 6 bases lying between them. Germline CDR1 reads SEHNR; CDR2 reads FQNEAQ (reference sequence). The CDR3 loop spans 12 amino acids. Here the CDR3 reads CASSWQADTQYF. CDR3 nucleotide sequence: TGTGCCAGCAGCTGGCAGGCAGATACGCAGTATTTT.